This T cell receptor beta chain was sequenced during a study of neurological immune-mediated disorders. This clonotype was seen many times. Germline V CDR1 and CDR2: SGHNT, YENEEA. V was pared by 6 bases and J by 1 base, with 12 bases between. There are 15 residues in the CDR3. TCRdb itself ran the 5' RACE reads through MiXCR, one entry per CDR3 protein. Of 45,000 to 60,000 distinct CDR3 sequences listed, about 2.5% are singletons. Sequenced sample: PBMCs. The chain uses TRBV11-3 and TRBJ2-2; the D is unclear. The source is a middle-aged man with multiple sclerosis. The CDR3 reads CASSVGSRNTGELFF. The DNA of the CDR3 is TGTGCCAGCAGTGTAGGTTCTAGGAACACCGGGGAGCTGTTTTTT.